This T cell receptor (beta chain) stems from a study of T cell clonotyping in hematopoietic cell transplantation. Study results and caveats: Without cell sorting, CD4 versus CD8 contributions remain unresolved. Few recipient clonotypes overlapped donors; over 95% were de novo at given depth.

Blood collection times were about day -28 and days 30, 100, 180 posttransplant. Some clones are missing from TCRdb's copy, which holds only in-frame ones; the method was immunoSEQ multiplex PCR. The sample yields roughly 4,800 clones, around 20% seen once. Notes on this clone: Its matching antigen is unknown.

Germline assignment: CDR1 SNHLY and CDR2 FYNNEI. The ends were cut back, 11 bases at V and 1 base at J, with 11 bases in the middle. The CDR3 extends over 13 amino acids. The starting material was PBMCs, obtained 180 days after allogeneic stem cell transplant. The origin of this receptor is a male patient under 35 who had an allogeneic stem cell transplant, so the T cells may come from the graft donor. Some clones in this sample may be carry-over from other donors' samples. The chain carries TRBV2 and TRBJ2-2, with D possibly being TRBD1 (6 bases). Written as DNA, the CDR3 is TGTGCCTTACAGGGAAAGAACACCGGGGAGCTGTTTTTT. Translation: CALQGKNTGELFF.